The rows below give T cell receptor beta chains drawn from one sample of a study of identical twins. From the 5' RACE reads, TCRdb called clonotypes with MiXCR, one entry per CDR3 protein. Seen here are 300,000 to 400,000 distinct CDR3 sequences, 12% observed once, and the top ten hold approximately 7.6%. The sample also formed part of further work on yellow fever vaccine responses in identical twins.

The sample consisted of CD8+ T cells sorted from blood. Receptors were obtained from a woman younger than 35 in good health. CDR3s include the opening cysteine and the closing phenylalanine or tryptophan. Each record gives: J gene, clone size, V gene, D gene, CDR3 protein, CDR3 DNA. A D gene is named only where the DNA matches it firmly. The size entry is marked missing in some rows and otherwise reads once, few, many or a size class.

TRBJ2-7 | few | TRBV4-1 | TRBD1 | CASSQTTGQGAYEQYF | TGCGCCAGCAGCCAAACAACGGGACAGGGGGCTTACGAGCAGTACTTC
TRBJ2-5 | NA | TRBV4-1 | TRBD2 | CASSQDSFGGLAAETQYF | TGCGCCAGCAGCCAAGATAGTTTTGGTGGACTAGCAGCAGAGACCCAGTACTTC
TRBJ2-5 | few | TRBV24-1 | TRBD2 | CATSDSGLANQETQYF | TGTGCCACCAGTGATTCGGGACTAGCGAACCAAGAGACCCAGTACTTC
TRBJ2-4 | NA | TRBV9 | TRBD1 | CASSVGDRGVGDIQYF | TGTGCCAGCAGCGTAGGGGACAGGGGAGTAGGGGACATTCAGTACTTC
TRBJ2-3 | few | TRBV11-2 | NA | CASSTRDFSGTDTQYF | TGTGCCAGCAGCACGAGGGACTTCTCAGGGACAGATACGCAGTATTTT
TRBJ2-3 | NA | TRBV27 | NA | CASRGRSGDSTDTQYF | TGTGCCAGCAGGGGACGTTCGGGTGATAGCACAGATACGCAGTATTTT
TRBJ1-1 | few | TRBV3-1 | NA | CASSQEAGHMNTEAFF | TGTGCCAGCAGCCAAGAGGCGGGACACATGAACACTGAAGCTTTCTTT
TRBJ2-3 | few | TRBV29-1 | NA | CSVEDERTGTYTDTQYF | TGCAGCGTTGAAGATGAAAGAACAGGGACGTACACAGATACGCAGTATTTT
TRBJ2-7 | NA | TRBV7-9 | TRBD2 | CASTNLAGGYEQYF | TGTGCCAGCACCAACCTAGCGGGAGGATACGAGCAGTACTTC
TRBJ1-5 | NA | TRBV12-3/TRBV12-4 | NA | CASSPELNQPQHF | TGTGCCAGCAGTCCAGAACTCAATCAGCCCCAGCATTTT
TRBJ2-5 | NA | TRBV20-1 | TRBD2 | CSARDLRSGGYSAQYF | TGCAGTGCTAGAGATTTGCGGAGCGGGGGGTACTCGGCCCAGTACTTC
TRBJ2-2 | many | TRBV28 | NA | CASSLSGGSAGELFF | TGTGCCAGCAGTTTATCGGGGGGCTCGGCCGGGGAGCTGTTTTTT
TRBJ1-2 | few | TRBV7-9 | NA | CASSSPGSDYGYTF | TGTGCCAGCAGCTCGCCAGGGTCCGACTATGGCTACACCTTC
TRBJ1-5 | NA | TRBV4-1 | NA | CASGDGSNQPQHF | TGCGCCAGCGGGGACGGAAGCAATCAGCCCCAGCATTTT
TRBJ2-7 | many | TRBV29-1 | NA | CSVEVEGGYEQYF | TGCAGCGTTGAAGTTGAGGGAGGCTACGAGCAGTACTTC
TRBJ1-1 | few | TRBV12-5 | TRBD1 | CASGTRTGAMNTEAFF | TGTGCTAGTGGTACCCGGACAGGGGCCATGAACACTGAAGCTTTCTTT
TRBJ2-1 | NA | TRBV2 | TRBD1 | CAYRDRSSYNEQFF | TGTGCCTACCGGGACAGGAGCTCCTACAATGAGCAGTTCTTC
TRBJ1-2 | NA | TRBV27 | NA | CASRPANEANYGYTF | TGTGCCAGCAGACCGGCTAACGAAGCTAACTATGGCTACACCTTC
TRBJ1-2 | few | TRBV20-1 | TRBD1 | CSATSGTGFGYTF | TGCAGTGCTACTTCCGGGACAGGGTTTGGCTACACCTTC
TRBJ2-1 | NA | TRBV15 | TRBD1 | CATSRDRGLNEQFF | TGTGCCACCAGCAGGGACAGGGGGCTGAATGAGCAGTTCTTC
TRBJ2-1 | NA | TRBV3-1 | NA | CASSQGGPVAANEQFF | TGTGCCAGCAGCCAAGGGGGCCCGGTAGCGGCCAATGAGCAGTTCTTC
TRBJ2-1 | NA | TRBV9 | NA | CASSVDVRSDEQFF | TGTGCCAGCAGCGTAGATGTCCGTAGCGATGAGCAGTTCTTC
TRBJ2-7 | few | TRBV12-5 | NA | CASGPGTTSYEQYF | TGTGCTAGTGGTCCCGGGACAACCTCCTACGAGCAGTACTTC
TRBJ2-7 | few | TRBV29-1 | NA | CSVEDPSSDPDEQYF | TGCAGCGTTGAGGACCCTTCCTCGGACCCCGACGAGCAGTACTTC
TRBJ2-3 | NA | TRBV5-6 | NA | CASSRGTTDTQYF | TGTGCCAGCAGCCGGGGGACAACAGATACGCAGTATTTT
TRBJ2-5 | NA | TRBV28 | TRBD1 | CASSKGTEETQYF | TGTGCCAGCAGTAAAGGGACAGAAGAGACCCAGTACTTC
TRBJ2-2 | NA | TRBV7-9 | NA | CASSLVGYTGELFF | TGTGCCAGCAGCTTGGTGGGGTACACCGGGGAGCTGTTTTTT
TRBJ2-3 | few | TRBV3-1 | TRBD2 | CASSQGPVAAGGPGDTQYF | TGTGCCAGCAGCCAAGGCCCTGTAGCCGCGGGAGGGCCTGGCGATACGCAGTATTTT
TRBJ1-3 | few | TRBV5-1 | TRBD1 | CASSPASGTGRYSGNTIYF | TGCGCCAGCAGCCCGGCCTCCGGGACAGGTCGATACTCTGGAAACACCATATATTTT
TRBJ2-5 | once | TRBV5-6 | TRBD1 | CASSPTIRQGAETQYF | TGTGCCAGCAGCCCTACGATAAGACAGGGGGCGGAGACCCAGTACTTC
TRBJ1-2 | many | TRBV4-1 | NA | CASSAGDVTGYTF | TGCGCCAGCAGTGCAGGGGATGTTACTGGCTACACCTTC
TRBJ2-1 | NA | TRBV9 | NA | CASSVAGGHEQFF | TGTGCCAGCAGCGTAGCTGGGGGGCATGAGCAGTTCTTC
TRBJ2-3 | many | TRBV12-3/TRBV12-4 | TRBD1 | CATGPGQLTDTQYF | TGTGCCACTGGTCCGGGACAGTTAACAGATACGCAGTATTTT
TRBJ2-7 | few | TRBV12-3/TRBV12-4 | TRBD2 | CASSLAFSGATYEQYF | TGTGCCAGCAGTTTAGCGTTTAGCGGGGCTACCTACGAGCAGTACTTC
TRBJ1-1 | many | TRBV14 | NA | CASSQDYDREAFF | TGTGCCAGCAGCCAAGATTACGACCGAGAAGCTTTCTTT
TRBJ2-2 | NA | TRBV24-1 | NA | CATSAVLGELFF | TGTGCCACCAGTGCCGTGTTGGGGGAGCTGTTTTTT
TRBJ2-3 | few | TRBV24-1 | TRBD2 | CATSDSSGTSGNTDTQYF | TGTGCCACCAGTGATTCATCCGGGACTAGCGGGAACACAGATACGCAGTATTTT
TRBJ2-5 | NA | TRBV20-1 | TRBD2 | CSARSLRGGLETQYF | TGCAGTGCTAGATCTTTGCGGGGGGGCCTTGAGACCCAGTACTTC
TRBJ1-5 | NA | TRBV4-1 | NA | CASSHGQSNQPQHF | TGCGCCAGCAGCCACGGACAGAGCAATCAGCCCCAGCATTTT
TRBJ2-1 | few | TRBV13 | NA | CASSLDSGYRGNEQFF | TGTGCCAGCAGCTTAGATTCGGGGTATAGGGGCAATGAGCAGTTCTTC
TRBJ2-1 | NA | TRBV27 | NA | CASSLGTTGSNEQFF | TGTGCCAGCAGCCTGGGGACGACGGGGAGTAATGAGCAGTTCTTC
TRBJ2-3 | few | TRBV7-6 | TRBD2 | CASSPFSGGALTDTQYF | TGTGCCAGCAGCCCGTTTAGCGGGGGGGCCTTAACAGATACGCAGTATTTT
TRBJ2-1 | NA | TRBV6-4 | TRBD2 | CASSVRAGEGNEQFF | TGTGCCAGCAGTGTACGGGCGGGAGAGGGGAATGAGCAGTTCTTC
TRBJ2-1 | many | TRBV2 | TRBD2 | CASSGGGLAYNEQFF | TGTGCCAGCAGTGGCGGGGGACTAGCGTACAATGAGCAGTTCTTC
TRBJ2-2 | few | TRBV6-6 | NA | CASSYSPTGELFF | TGTGCCAGCAGTTACTCGCCCACCGGGGAGCTGTTTTTT
TRBJ1-4 | NA | TRBV12-3/TRBV12-4 | NA | CASSSGRRNEKLFF | TGTGCCAGCAGTTCGGGCAGGCGAAATGAAAAACTGTTTTTT
TRBJ1-1 | few | TRBV19 | NA | CASSITERRVIGTEAFF | TGTGCCAGTAGTATAACCGAGCGGCGGGTCATAGGCACTGAAGCTTTCTTT
TRBJ2-1 | many | TRBV7-8 | NA | CASSLGGPQFF | TGTGCCAGCAGCTTAGGGGGCCCGCAGTTCTTC